This T cell receptor beta chain was found in a study of T cell repertoires in cytomegalovirus infection. Overall study context: Shared public TCR beta signatures pointed to both CMV infection and a matching HLA type.

From the reads, TCRdb called clonotypes with MiXCR, one entry per CDR3 protein. The table records under 150,000 distinct CDR3 sequences, about 24% of them present only once. This clonotype was counted between two and nine times. Antigen specificity is unknown. Regarding the study as a whole: HLA-C-restricted CMV clonotypes gave the most frequent clonotype in two of eight donors. Pooled public TCR beta family frequency picked out CMV carriers with the relevant HLA.

Trimming removed 0 bases from V and 0 bases from J, with 12 bases in between. This CDR3 is 16 amino acids long. Per the germline V gene, CDR1 is DFQATT and CDR2 is SNEGSKA (reference sequence). Sequencing used PBMCs, sequenced either directly or after in vitro stimulation (not recorded which). This sequence originates from a human donor in good health (CMV status not recorded). Some clones in this sample may be carry-over from other donors' samples. This chain links TRBV20-1 with TRBJ1-3, with D unclear. CDR3 sequence: CSARDYRESSGNTIYF. The CDR3 bases are TGCAGTGCTAGAGACTATCGGGAGAGCTCTGGAAACACCATATATTTT.